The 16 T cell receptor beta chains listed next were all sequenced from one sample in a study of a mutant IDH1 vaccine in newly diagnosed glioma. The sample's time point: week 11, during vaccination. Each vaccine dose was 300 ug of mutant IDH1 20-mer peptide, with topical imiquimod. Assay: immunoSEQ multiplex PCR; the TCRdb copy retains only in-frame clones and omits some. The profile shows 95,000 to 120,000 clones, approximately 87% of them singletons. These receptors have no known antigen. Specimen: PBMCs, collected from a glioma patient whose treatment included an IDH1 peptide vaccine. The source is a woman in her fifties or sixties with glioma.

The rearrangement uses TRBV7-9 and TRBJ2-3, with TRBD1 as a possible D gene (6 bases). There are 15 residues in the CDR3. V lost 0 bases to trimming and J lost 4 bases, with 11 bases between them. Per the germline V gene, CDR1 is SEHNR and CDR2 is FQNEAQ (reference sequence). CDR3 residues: CASSLAAGESDTQYF. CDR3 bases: TGTGCCAGCAGCTTAGCGGCAGGGGAATCAGATACGCAGTATTTT.

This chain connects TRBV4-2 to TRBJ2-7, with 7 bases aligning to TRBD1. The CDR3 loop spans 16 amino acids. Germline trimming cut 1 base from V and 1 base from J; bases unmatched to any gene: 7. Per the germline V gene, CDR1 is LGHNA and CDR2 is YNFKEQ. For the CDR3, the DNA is TGTGCCAGCAGCCAAGTCGTGACAGGGAGTTCCTACGAGCAGTACTTC. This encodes CASSQVVTGSSYEQYF.

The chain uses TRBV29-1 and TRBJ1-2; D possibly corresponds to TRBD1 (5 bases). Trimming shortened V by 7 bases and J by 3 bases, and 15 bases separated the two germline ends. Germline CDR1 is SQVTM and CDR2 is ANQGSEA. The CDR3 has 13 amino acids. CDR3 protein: CSARDPGDYGYTF. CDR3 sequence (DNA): TGCAGCGCCCGGGACCCAGGAGACTATGGCTACACCTTC.

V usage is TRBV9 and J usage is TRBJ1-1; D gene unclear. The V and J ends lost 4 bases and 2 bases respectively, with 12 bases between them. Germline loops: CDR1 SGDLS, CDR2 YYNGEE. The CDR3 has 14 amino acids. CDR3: CASSIRPGNTEAFF. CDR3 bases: TGTGCCAGCAGCATCCGACCCGGAAACACTGAAGCTTTCTTT.

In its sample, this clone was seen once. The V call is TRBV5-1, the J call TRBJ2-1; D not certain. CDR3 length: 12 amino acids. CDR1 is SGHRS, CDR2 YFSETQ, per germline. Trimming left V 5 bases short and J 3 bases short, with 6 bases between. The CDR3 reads CASRPNYNEQFF. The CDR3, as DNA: TGCGCCAGCAGACCGAACTACAATGAGCAGTTCTTC.

The DNA of the CDR3 is TGTGCGCGGGGGGGCGGGTTCTACGAGCAGTACTTC. Its protein product is CARGGGFYEQYF. The chain recombines TRBV12-5 with TRBJ2-7; TRBD2 matches at 9 bases. The CDR3 sequence is 12 residues long. Per germline, CDR1 LGHNT and CDR2 FRNRAP.

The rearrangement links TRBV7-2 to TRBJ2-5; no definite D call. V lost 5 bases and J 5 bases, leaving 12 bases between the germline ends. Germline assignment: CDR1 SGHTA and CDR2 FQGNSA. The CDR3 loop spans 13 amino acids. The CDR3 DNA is TGTGCCAGCAGCGTGTGGTTCGGGGAGACCCAGTACTTC. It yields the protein CASSVWFGETQYF.

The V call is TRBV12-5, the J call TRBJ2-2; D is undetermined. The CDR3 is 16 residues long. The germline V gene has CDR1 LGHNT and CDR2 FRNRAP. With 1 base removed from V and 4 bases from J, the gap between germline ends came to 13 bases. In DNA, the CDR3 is TGTGCTAGTGGTTTGGACTCTTCTTCGGCCACCGGGGAGCTGTTTTTT. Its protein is CASGLDSSSATGELFF.

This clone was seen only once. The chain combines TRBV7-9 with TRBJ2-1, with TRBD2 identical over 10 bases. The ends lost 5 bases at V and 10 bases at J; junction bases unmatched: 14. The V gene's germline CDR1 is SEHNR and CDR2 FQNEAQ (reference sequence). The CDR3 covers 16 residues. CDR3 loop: CASSARGLASAREQFF. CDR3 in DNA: TGTGCCAGCAGCGCGAGGGGACTAGCGAGCGCGAGGGAGCAGTTCTTC.

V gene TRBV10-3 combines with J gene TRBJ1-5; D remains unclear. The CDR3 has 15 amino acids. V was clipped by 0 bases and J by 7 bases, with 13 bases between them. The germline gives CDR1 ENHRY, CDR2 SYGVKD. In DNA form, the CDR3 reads TGTGCCATCAGTGAGTCGGAGGGAGTCATCCAGCCCCAGCATTTT. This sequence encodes CAISESEGVIQPQHF.

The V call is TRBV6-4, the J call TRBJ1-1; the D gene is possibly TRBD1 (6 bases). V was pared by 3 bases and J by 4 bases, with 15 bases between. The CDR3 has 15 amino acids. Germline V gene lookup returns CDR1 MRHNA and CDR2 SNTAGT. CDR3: CASSERAGASTEAFF. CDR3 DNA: TGTGCCAGCAGTGAACGGGCAGGGGCGAGCACTGAAGCTTTCTTT.

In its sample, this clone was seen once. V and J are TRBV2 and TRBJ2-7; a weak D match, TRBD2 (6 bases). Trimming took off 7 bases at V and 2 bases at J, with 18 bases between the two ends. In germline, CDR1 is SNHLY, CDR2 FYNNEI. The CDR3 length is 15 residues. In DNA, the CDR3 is TGTGCCAGCACCGCGGGGTTCTATGGGGCCTACGAGCAGTACTTC. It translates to CASTAGFYGAYEQYF. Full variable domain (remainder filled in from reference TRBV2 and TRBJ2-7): EPEVTQTPSHQVTQMGQEVILRCVPISNHLYFYWYRQILGQKVEFLVSFYNNEISEKSEIFDDQFSVERPDGSNFTLKIRSTKLEDSAMYFCASTAGFYGAYEQYFGPGTRLTVT.

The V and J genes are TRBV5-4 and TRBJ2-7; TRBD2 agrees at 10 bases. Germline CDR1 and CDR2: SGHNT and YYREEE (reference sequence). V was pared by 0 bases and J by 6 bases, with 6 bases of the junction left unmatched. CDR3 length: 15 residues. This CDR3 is CASSLDLAGVAEQYF. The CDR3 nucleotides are TGTGCCAGCAGCTTGGATCTAGCGGGAGTGGCCGAGCAGTACTTC.

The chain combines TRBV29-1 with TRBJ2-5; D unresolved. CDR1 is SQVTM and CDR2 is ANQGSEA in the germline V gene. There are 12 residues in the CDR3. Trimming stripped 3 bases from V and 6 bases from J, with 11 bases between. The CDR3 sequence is CSVEVRRKTQYF. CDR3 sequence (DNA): TGCAGCGTTGAGGTGAGAAGAAAGACCCAGTACTTC. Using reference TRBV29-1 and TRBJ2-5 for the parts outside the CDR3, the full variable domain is SAVISQKPSRDICQRGTSLTIQCQVDSQVTMMFWYRQQPGQSLTLIATANQGSEATYESGFVIDKFPISRPNLTFSTLTVSNMSPEDSSIYLCSVEVRRKTQYFGPGTRLLVL.

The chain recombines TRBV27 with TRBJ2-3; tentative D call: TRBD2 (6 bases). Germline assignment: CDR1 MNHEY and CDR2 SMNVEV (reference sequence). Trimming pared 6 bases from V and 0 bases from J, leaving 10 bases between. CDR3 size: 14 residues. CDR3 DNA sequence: TGTGCCAGCAGGCGGGACTTAAGCACAGATACGCAGTATTTT. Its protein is CASRRDLSTDTQYF.

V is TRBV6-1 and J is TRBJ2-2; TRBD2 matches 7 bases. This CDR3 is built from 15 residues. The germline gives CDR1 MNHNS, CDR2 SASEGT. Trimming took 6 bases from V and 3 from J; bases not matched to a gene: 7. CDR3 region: CASRGRERHTGELFF. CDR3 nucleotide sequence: TGTGCCAGCAGGGGGAGGGAGCGGCACACCGGGGAGCTGTTTTTT.